The 25 T cell receptor beta chains below were found in one sample sequenced in a study of cytomegalovirus exposure and HLA in healthy donors. Primers for the PCR totalled 60 Vbeta and 13 Jbeta. Method: immunoSEQ multiplex PCR; TCRdb's copy keeps in-frame clones and lacks some. The sample holds approximately 150,000 clones, around 66% seen once. Sample: PBMCs. The receptors originated from a woman in her sixties or seventies in good health and CMV-seronegative.

The chain is built from TRBV5-4 and TRBJ2-3; TRBD2 agrees at 11 bases. V lost 2 bases to trimming and J lost 6 bases; unmatched junction nucleotides: 5. The CDR3 runs to 15 residues. CDR1 and CDR2 (germline): SGHNT, YYREEE (reference sequence). The CDR3 coding sequence is TGTGCCAGCAGCTTTAGCGGGGGGGCTCGGGATACGCAGTATTTT. Translation gives CASSFSGGARDTQYF.

The chain couples TRBV5-4 to TRBJ1-3, with 7 bases lining up with TRBD1. Germline lookup yields CDR1 SGHNT and CDR2 YYREEE (reference sequence). V lost 0 bases to trimming and J lost 3 bases; unmatched junction nucleotides: 3. The CDR3 totals 15 residues. As DNA, the CDR3 is TGTGCCAGCAGCTTGGGACAGGGAGGTGGAAACACCATATATTTT. It yields the protein CASSLGQGGGNTIYF.

The gene calls are TRBV29-1 and TRBJ2-5; maybe TRBD1 (8 bases). The CDR3 length is 14 residues. V was cut by 7 bases and J by 5 bases, with 20 bases left in between. CDR1 and CDR2 from the germline V gene are SQVTM and ANQGSEA. In nucleotides, the CDR3 is TGCAGCGCCTCTGGACAGGGAGGGGGCGAGACCCAGTACTTC. It encodes CSASGQGGGETQYF.

This clone was counted a single time. The rearrangement links TRBV6-1 to TRBJ2-1; 11 positions agree with TRBD2. The CDR3 loop spans 15 amino acids. Germline CDR1 MNHNS, CDR2 SASEGT. J was trimmed by 4 bases and V by 8 bases; bases with no gene match: 7. CDR3 DNA sequence: TGTGCCAGCGACACTAGCGGGAGAAGTTACAATGAGCAGTTCTTC. Translation: CASDTSGRSYNEQFF.

The chain employs TRBV7-2 and TRBJ2-1; 9 positions agree with TRBD2. Germline lookup yields CDR1 SGHTA and CDR2 FQGNSA. The ends lost 5 bases at V and 0 bases at J; junction bases unmatched: 11. The CDR3 has 18 amino acids. In nucleotides, the CDR3 is TGTGCCAGCAGCCCCCGCACTAGCGGGCGGAGCTCCTACAATGAGCAGTTCTTC. Its translation: CASSPRTSGRSSYNEQFF.

This clone has only a few counts. The chain links TRBV6-4 to TRBJ2-2; possibly TRBD2 for D (6 bases). Germline V gene sequence: CDR1 MRHNA, CDR2 SNTAGT. The CDR3 is 14 residues long. V lost 4 bases and J 6 bases, leaving 12 bases between the germline ends. The CDR3 protein is CASSVRASAGELFF. The CDR3 DNA reads as TGTGCCAGCAGTGTCAGGGCTAGCGCCGGGGAGCTGTTTTTT.

This clone was observed once. V is TRBV27 and J is TRBJ2-7, with TRBD1 matching over 8 bases. The V and J ends lost 6 bases and 13 bases, in that order; junction bases with no gene match: 2. CDR1 and CDR2 from the germline V gene are MNHEY and SMNVEV (reference sequence). This CDR3 region has 9 residues. The CDR3 spells CASRDRAYF. Written as DNA, the CDR3 is TGTGCCAGCAGGGACAGGGCCTACTTC.

V usage is TRBV6-6 and J usage is TRBJ2-5; 8 nucleotides line up with TRBD1. Germline V CDR1 and CDR2: MNHNY, SVGAGI (reference sequence). This CDR3 region has 16 residues. V lost 4 bases, J lost 4 bases, and 11 bases stayed unmatched. CDR3 in amino acids: CASSLGTGPIRETQYF. The CDR3 region has the DNA TGTGCCAGCAGTTTGGGGACAGGTCCGATCCGAGAGACCCAGTACTTC.

The chain links TRBV27 to TRBJ2-4; TRBD1 matches 8 bases. This CDR3 spans 15 amino acids. The J segment lost 3 bases and the V segment lost 3 bases, leaving 4 bases of the junction unmatched. Germline lookup yields CDR1 MNHEY and CDR2 SMNVEV (reference sequence). CDR3 in DNA: TGTGCCAGCAGTTTCACAGGGGGAGTCAAAAACATTCAGTACTTC. Residues: CASSFTGGVKNIQYF.

The chain links TRBV7-2 to TRBJ2-3, with D tentatively TRBD1 (6 bases). This CDR3 has 17 amino acids. The germline V and J ends were trimmed by 5 bases and 6 bases, with 24 bases remaining between them. CDR1 is SGHTA and CDR2 is FQGNSA in the germline V gene. The CDR3 loop reads CASSPRTAMVLGDTQYF. In DNA form, the CDR3 reads TGTGCCAGCAGCCCTAGGACAGCGATGGTTTTGGGGGATACGCAGTATTTT.

The gene calls are TRBV12-5 and TRBJ2-1, with a weak D call TRBD1 (5 bases). This CDR3 comprises 18 residues. V was trimmed by 0 bases and J by 5 bases, leaving 20 bases between them. Germline V gene lookup returns CDR1 LGHNT and CDR2 FRNRAP. The CDR3 DNA reads TGTGCTAGTGGTTTGGTACTTCAGGGAACTAAAAAGGACAATGAGCAGTTCTTC. This sequence encodes CASGLVLQGTKKDNEQFF.

The chain couples TRBV28 to TRBJ2-7; 14 bases line up with TRBD2. Losses at the gene ends were 5 bases for V and 4 bases for J; bases not matched to a gene: 10. CDR1 is MDHEN, CDR2 SYDVKM, per germline. The CDR3 runs to 17 residues. The CDR3 protein is CASSGLAGGRGGYEQYF. As DNA, the CDR3 is TGTGCCAGCAGTGGACTAGCGGGAGGAAGGGGGGGGTACGAGCAGTACTTC.

This clone was picked up a small number of times. This chain joins TRBV5-5 and TRBJ1-3, with D uncertain. V lost 2 bases and J 7 bases, leaving 10 bases between the germline ends. The CDR3 runs to 13 residues. Germline assignment: CDR1 SGHKS and CDR2 YYEKEE (reference sequence). The CDR3 loop reads CASSLGAYNTIYF. The CDR3 DNA follows: TGTGCCAGCAGCTTAGGAGCGTACAACACCATATATTTT.

With regard to this clone: No conserved phenylalanine or tryptophan ends this CDR3, so it is likely a read error. The DNA is left out, because the CDR3 cannot be placed on it with certainty; the CDR3 is given as TCRdb lists it. The J gene is TRBJ1-2, the V gene TRBV7-9; the table's D call, TRBD1, has no DNA check behind it. Termini included, the CDR3 measures 12 amino acids. Germline V CDR1 and CDR2: SEHNR, FQNEAQ (reference sequence). The CDR3 loop reads CASSLGQIRYEV.

The chain recombines TRBV10-1 with TRBJ1-5; D is perhaps TRBD1 (6 bases). CDR1 WNHNN and CDR2 SYGVQD come from the germline V gene (reference sequence). Trimming removed 0 bases from V and 7 bases from J, with 16 bases in between. This CDR3 has 16 amino acids. This CDR3 is CASSESGGQRDQPQHF. The CDR3 DNA reads TGCGCCAGCAGTGAGTCCGGGGGGCAGAGAGACCAGCCCCAGCATTTT.

A few counts support this clone. The chain employs TRBV5-6 and TRBJ2-7; a possible D gene is TRBD1 (5 bases). Germline values: CDR1 SGHDT, CDR2 YYEEEE. Deletions cut 0 bases from V and 2 bases from J, with 6 bases between. The CDR3 is 13 residues long. CDR3 region: CASSLVTAYEQYF. The CDR3 DNA is TGTGCCAGCAGCTTGGTGACAGCCTACGAGCAGTACTTC. The full variable domain, rest sourced from reference TRBV5-6 and TRBJ2-7, is DAGVTQSPTHLIKTRGQQVTLRCSPKSGHDTVSWYQQALGQGPQFIFQYYEEEERQRGNFPDRFSGHQFPNYSSELNVNALLLGDSALYLCASSLVTAYEQYFGPGTRLTVT.

This clone has more than one count but fewer than ten. The chain recombines TRBV5-4 with TRBJ2-3; possible D gene TRBD2, 7 bases. The germline CDR1 and CDR2 sequences are SGHNT and YYREEE (reference sequence). The V gene lost 2 bases and the J gene lost 0 bases, with 13 bases spanning the gap. CDR3 size: 16 residues. DNA for the CDR3: TGTGCCAGCAGCTTTCCCGGGGGGCGGAGCACAGATACGCAGTATTTT. Encoded protein: CASSFPGGRSTDTQYF. The whole variable domain, filled in from reference TRBV5-4 and TRBJ2-3, reads ETGVTQSPTHLIKTRGQQVTLRCSSQSGHNTVSWYQQALGQGPQFIFQYYREEENGRGNFPPRFSGLQFPNYSSELNVNALELDDSALYLCASSFPGGRSTDTQYFGPGTRLTVL.

The V call is TRBV7-2, the J call TRBJ2-7, with D possibly TRBD2 on 6 matching bases. In germline, CDR1 is SGHTA, CDR2 FQGNSA. V gave up 3 bases and J gave up 6 bases, with 18 bases separating them. The CDR3 is 15 amino acids. The CDR3 nucleotides read TGTGCCAGCAGCTTGGTAGGGACCCAGGGAGGCGAGCAGTACTTC. This translates into CASSLVGTQGGEQYF.

The chain's CDR3 is CASSPLGLLPYF. For the CDR3, the DNA is TGCGCCAGCAGCCCGCTAGGACTACTACCCTACTTC. The rearrangement joins TRBV5-1 to TRBJ2-7; the D gene is possibly TRBD2 (6 bases). The germline gives CDR1 SGHRS, CDR2 YFSETQ. V lost 4 bases to trimming and J lost 13 bases, with 18 bases between them. This CDR3 has 12 residues.

The chain couples TRBV9 to TRBJ1-2; tentative D call: TRBD1 (6 bases). This CDR3 is 15 amino acids long. The germline V and J ends were trimmed by 0 bases and 8 bases, with 17 bases remaining between them. Germline loops: CDR1 SGDLS, CDR2 YYNGEE. In DNA, the CDR3 is TGTGCCAGCAGCGTAGAGGTAGGGGGGGGTGTCGGCTACACCTTC. It specifies CASSVEVGGGVGYTF. Based on the CDR3 plus reference TRBV9 and TRBJ1-2, the full variable domain is DSGVTQTPKHLITATGQRVTLRCSPRSGDLSVYWYQQSLDQGLQFLIQYYNGEERAKGNILERFSAQQFPDLHSELNLSSLELGDSALYFCASSVEVGGGVGYTFGSGTRLTVV.

The chain carries TRBV5-4 and TRBJ2-3, with D possibly matching TRBD1 (6 bases). Germline loops: CDR1 SGHNT, CDR2 YYREEE (reference sequence). The CDR3 runs 19 residues. V lost 2 bases and J lost 0, with 22 bases in between. The CDR3 here is CASSFLDMSGTPSTDTQYF. CDR3 DNA: TGTGCCAGCAGCTTCCTAGACATGTCGGGGACACCAAGCACAGATACGCAGTATTTT.

This chain connects TRBV5-1 to TRBJ2-3, with 8 bases identical to TRBD2. J was trimmed by 1 base and V by 9 bases; bases with no gene match: 10. The germline V gene encodes CDR1 SGHRS and CDR2 YFSETQ. The CDR3 is 15 residues long. The CDR3 here is CATSGGVFGTDTQYF. In DNA, the CDR3 is TGCGCCACCTCCGGGGGGGTATTCGGCACAGATACGCAGTATTTT.

The chain couples TRBV5-4 to TRBJ2-2, with TRBD1 as a possible D gene (6 bases). The CDR3 covers 14 residues. Germline CDR1 SGHNT, CDR2 YYREEE (reference sequence). The V and J ends lost 6 bases and 6 bases respectively, with 15 bases between them. CDR3 bases: TGTGCCAGCAACCCAGGGGCGCATCCCGGGGAGCTGTTTTTT. Its translation is CASNPGAHPGELFF.

V and J are TRBV5-1 and TRBJ2-7, with 8 bases matching TRBD1. CDR1 is SGHRS and CDR2 is YFSETQ in the germline V gene. The CDR3 is 16 amino acids. The V and J ends lost 4 bases and 0 bases, in that order; junction bases with no gene match: 9. CDR3 DNA: TGCGCCAGCAGCCCAGGGACAGGACACCGCTCCTACGAGCAGTACTTC. Its translation: CASSPGTGHRSYEQYF.

The genes are TRBV7-2 and TRBJ1-6; a possible D gene is TRBD1 (5 bases). This CDR3 contains 15 residues. The germline V and J ends were trimmed by 4 bases and 7 bases, with 14 bases remaining between them. Germline-derived CDR1 and CDR2 are SGHTA and FQGNSA. The CDR3 loop is CASSSLGGGNSPLHF. DNA for the CDR3: TGTGCCAGCAGCTCCTTGGGGGGTGGCAATTCACCCCTCCACTTT.